This T cell receptor beta chain was identified in a study of shared clonotypes between healthy human individuals. Study results and limitations: Naive subsets usually exceeded memory subsets in estimated richness.

Donors had no recently reported acute infections or vaccinations and were HIV-negative. Donors comprised only Caucasian adults living in Nashville, Tennessee. Original processing notes: From ImmunoSEQ came sequences covering only the junction and carrying no quality scores, so filtering differed. Generated by immunoSEQ multiplex PCR, the TCRdb table keeps only in-frame clones and is missing some. D and trimming come from the DNA, and the V and J calls and clone size come from that table. The sample contains 2 million to 2.5 million clones, roughly 95% of which appear only once. The V gene lost 4 bases and the J gene lost 6 bases, with 7 bases spanning the gap. The CDR3 loop spans 11 amino acids. Germline CDR1 and CDR2: LNHDA and SQIVND (reference sequence). This clone was seen only a few times. What it recognizes is unknown.

The TCR comes from a man younger than 30 in good health. Sequencing used naive CD4+ T cells sorted from blood. Subset denoted: CD45RA+ positively selected. The chain couples TRBV19 to TRBJ2-7; D remains ambiguous. The CDR3 region has the DNA TGTGCCAGTAGTAAGTACTCCGAGCAGTACTTC. Its protein is CASSKYSEQYF.